A single sample is the source of the 20 T cell receptor beta chains below, sequenced in a study of blood T cell repertoires in COVID-19. Sequencing used immunoSEQ multiplex PCR; TCRdb keeps in-frame clones, though not all of them. The sample shows about 150,000 clones, about 79% of them seen only once. Specimen: peripheral blood. These receptors all stem from a woman aged 50 to 65 in a cohort sampled during active or convalescent COVID-19.

The chain joins TRBV24-1 to TRBJ2-4; perhaps TRBD1 as D (5 bases). V shed 10 bases and J shed 0 bases, with 15 bases lying between them. The CDR3 extends over 15 amino acids. Germline CDR1 KGHDR, CDR2 SFDVKD. CDR3 nucleotides: TGTGCCACTATCCGCAGGGTGATAGCCAAAAACATTCAGTACTTC. It specifies CATIRRVIAKNIQYF.

The chain joins TRBV7-3 to TRBJ1-6, with TRBD1 identical over 7 bases. Germline V gene data show CDR1 as SGHTA and CDR2 as FQGTGA. The CDR3 consists of 14 residues. V was clipped by 5 bases and J by 14 bases; unmatched bases: 12. CDR3: CASSPGGGSGSLHF. The CDR3, as DNA: TGTGCCAGCAGCCCGGGAGGGGGCAGCGGGTCCCTCCACTTT.

The V gene is TRBV30, the J gene TRBJ2-3; 11 bases line up with TRBD2. This CDR3 is 15 amino acids long. With 2 bases clipped from V and 7 bases from J, the junction kept 8 bases outside the gene matches. The germline gives CDR1 GTSNPN, CDR2 SVGIG (reference sequence). CDR3 loop: CAWSTRSGGAYTQYF. DNA of the CDR3: TGTGCCTGGAGTACGCGTAGCGGGGGGGCGTATACGCAGTATTTT.

The chain carries TRBV14 and TRBJ2-2; D remains ambiguous. V was cut by 1 base and J by 0 bases, with 6 bases left in between. Germline CDR1 and CDR2: SGHDN and FVKESK. This CDR3 has 15 amino acids. The CDR3 sequence: CASSQGWPNTGELFF. CDR3 nucleotide sequence: TGTGCCAGCAGCCAAGGCTGGCCGAACACCGGGGAGCTGTTTTTT.

The J gene is TRBJ1-6, the V gene TRBV10-1, with 7 bases that match TRBD1. V gave up 4 bases and J gave up 7 bases; unmatched junction bases: 4. The CDR3 consists of 14 residues. Germline V gives CDR1 WNHNN, CDR2 SYGVQD (reference sequence). As DNA, the CDR3 is TGCGCCAGCAGTGGAAGGGGGCCGAATTCACCCCTCCACTTT. Translated: CASSGRGPNSPLHF.

The V gene is TRBV6-5, the J gene TRBJ2-2; D is perhaps TRBD1 (6 bases). V was pared by 6 bases and J by 1 base, with 9 bases between. CDR1 is MNHEY and CDR2 is SVGAGI in the germline V gene. CDR3 length equals 14 residues. The CDR3 spells CASSSGVNTGELFF. CDR3 bases: TGTGCCAGCAGCTCAGGGGTGAACACCGGGGAGCTGTTTTTT.

This clone showed up just once. This sample also contains other DNA sequences that code for the same CDR3. The gene calls are TRBV10-3 and TRBJ2-2; the match to TRBD2 covers 15 bases. The CDR3 sequence is 16 residues long. Germline V lookup: CDR1 ENHRY, CDR2 SYGVKD. V was clipped by 9 bases and J by 5 bases; unmatched bases: 7. The DNA for the CDR3 is TGTGCCATGCGGGGGACTAGCGGGGGGACTACCGGGGAGCTGTTTTTT. Translation gives CAMRGTSGGTTGELFF.

The J gene is TRBJ2-5, the V gene TRBV4-3; no clear D gene. The CDR3 spans 15 residues. Germline V lookup: CDR1 LGHNA, CDR2 YSLEER. The V end was cut by 1 base, the J end by 3 bases, with 12 bases between. DNA for the CDR3: TGCGCCAGCAGCCAAGGGCAGAGCGTGAAAGAGACCCAGTACTTC. Protein sequence: CASSQGQSVKETQYF.

The V gene is TRBV30, the J gene TRBJ2-7; no firm D call. Germline values: CDR1 GTSNPN, CDR2 SVGIG (reference sequence). This CDR3 is 13 amino acids long. Trimming took off 4 bases at V and 5 bases at J, with 15 bases between the two ends. The chain's CDR3 is CAWTRRIPNEQYF. DNA for the CDR3: TGTGCCTGGACTCGGAGAATCCCTAACGAGCAGTACTTC.

This clone was found once. Here the CDR3 reads CASSFGAQGASLSGANVLTF. The CDR3 nucleotides read TGTGCCAGCAGTTTTGGGGCACAGGGGGCCTCTCTCTCTGGGGCCAACGTCCTGACTTTC. V is TRBV27 and J is TRBJ2-6; 9 nucleotides align to TRBD1. Germline V gene data show CDR1 as MNHEY and CDR2 as SMNVEV (reference sequence). V trimming: 3 bases; J trimming: 0 bases; junction bases outside the gene matches: 12. The CDR3 has 20 amino acids.

The chain uses TRBV4-1 and TRBJ1-5, with TRBD1 matching over 8 bases. The CDR3 consists of 15 residues. The J segment lost 6 bases and the V segment lost 1 base, leaving 5 bases of the junction unmatched. Germline V gives CDR1 MGHRA, CDR2 YSYEKL. This chain's CDR3 is CASSQVRTGSQPQHF. Here the CDR3 DNA reads TGCGCCAGCAGCCAAGTCCGGACAGGGAGTCAGCCCCAGCATTTT.

The chain recombines TRBV9 with TRBJ2-5; the D gene is possibly TRBD2 (6 bases). Germline CDR1 SGDLS, CDR2 YYNGEE. V was cut by 0 bases and J by 2 bases, with 11 bases left in between. The CDR3 sequence is 15 residues long. CDR3 DNA sequence: TGTGCCAGCAGCGTAGCTACTGGACTACAAGAGACCCAGTACTTC. This codes for CASSVATGLQETQYF.

This chain connects TRBV5-6 to TRBJ1-2; 7 nucleotides line up with TRBD1. The CDR3 length is 16 residues. The germline CDR1 and CDR2 sequences are SGHDT and YYEEEE. The V gene end was trimmed by 1 base and the J gene end by 1 base; junction bases not matched to a gene: 7. The CDR3 here is CASSLFGQGVNYGYTF. The CDR3 DNA sequence: TGTGCCAGCAGCTTGTTCGGGCAGGGGGTTAACTATGGCTACACCTTC.

J is TRBJ1-4 and V is TRBV5-4, with 7 bases identical to TRBD1. V shed 4 bases and J 3 bases; nucleotides not matched to a gene: 9. CDR1 and CDR2 (germline): SGHNT, YYREEE (reference sequence). The CDR3 sequence is 16 residues long. CDR3 DNA sequence: TGTGCCAGCAGCCCCTACAGGGACAGCCCTAATGAAAAACTGTTTTTT. Amino acid sequence: CASSPYRDSPNEKLFF.

The V and J genes are TRBV5-4 and TRBJ1-2; a possible D gene is TRBD1 (6 bases). Germline lookup yields CDR1 SGHNT and CDR2 YYREEE (reference sequence). CDR3 length equals 14 residues. The V and J ends lost 0 bases and 5 bases respectively, with 11 bases between them. The CDR3 here is CASSLVEGVYGYTF. As DNA, the CDR3 is TGTGCCAGCAGCTTGGTAGAGGGGGTGTATGGCTACACCTTC.

The gene calls are TRBV10-1 and TRBJ1-3, with 7 bases aligning to TRBD1. The V gene's germline CDR1 is WNHNN and CDR2 SYGVQD (reference sequence). With V trimmed by 9 bases and J by 4 bases, 6 bases remained unmatched. The CDR3 is 13 residues long. The CDR3 here is CARNRGDGNTIYF. DNA of the CDR3: TGCGCCAGAAACAGGGGTGACGGAAACACCATATATTTT.

This clone was observed once. The V call is TRBV5-1, the J call TRBJ2-7; no clear D. There are 15 residues in the CDR3. CDR1 is SGHRS, CDR2 YFSETQ, per germline. V lost 1 base and J 3 bases, leaving 14 bases between the germline ends. CDR3 in amino acids: CASSLLPKSNYEQYF. The CDR3 coding sequence is TGCGCCAGCAGCTTGTTACCCAAGAGTAACTACGAGCAGTACTTC. Using reference TRBV5-1 and TRBJ2-7 for the parts outside the CDR3, the full variable domain is KAGVTQTPRYLIKTRGQQVTLSCSPISGHRSVSWYQQTPGQGLQFLFEYFSETQRNKGNFPGRFSGRQFSNSRSEMNVSTLELGDSALYLCASSLLPKSNYEQYFGPGTRLTVT.

For this clone: Other DNA variants within this sample encode the same CDR3. The chain carries TRBV3-1 (or the pseudogene TRBV3-2) and TRBJ1-5, with TRBD1 identical over 12 bases. J lost 7 bases, V lost 4 bases, and 5 bases had no gene match. Germline V lookup: CDR1 LGHDT, CDR2 YNNKEL (reference sequence). The CDR3 runs to 15 residues. CDR3 sequence: CASSPGTGGGQPQHF. The CDR3 DNA reads as TGTGCCAGCAGCCCCGGGACAGGGGGCGGGCAGCCCCAGCATTTT.

The rearrangement links TRBV5-1 to TRBJ2-2, with D perhaps matching TRBD2 (5 bases). Germline V gives CDR1 SGHRS, CDR2 YFSETQ. Trimming took 4 bases from V and 4 from J, leaving 11 bases between them. The CDR3 loop spans 14 amino acids. This chain's CDR3 is CASSRTGSTGELFF. The DNA for the CDR3 is TGCGCCAGCAGCCGCACGGGGTCCACCGGGGAGCTGTTTTTT.

This clone came up a few times. The V and J genes are TRBV2 and TRBJ1-5, with 7 bases lining up with TRBD1. V shed 3 bases and J 2 bases; nucleotides not matched to a gene: 1. Germline values: CDR1 SNHLY, CDR2 FYNNEI. The CDR3 has 14 amino acids. This CDR3 reads CASSDTGGNQPQHF. In nucleotides, the CDR3 is TGTGCCAGCAGTGATACAGGGGGCAATCAGCCCCAGCATTTT.